This T cell receptor (beta chain) was identified during a study of cytomegalovirus exposure and HLA in healthy donors. The CDR3 totals 15 residues. The ends were cut back, 5 bases at V and 1 base at J, with 13 bases in the middle. From germline, CDR1 is SGHTA and CDR2 FQGNSA. This PCR relied on a set of 60 Vbeta primers and 13 Jbeta primers. Assay used: immunoSEQ multiplex PCR; TCRdb lists only in-frame clones, some missing. The data show under 130,000 clones, 60% to 70% seen once. The chain couples TRBV7-2 to TRBJ2-3; perhaps TRBD2 as D (6 bases). The sample was PBMCs. This receptor was obtained from a man aged 25-45 years in good health and CMV-seropositive. The CDR3 DNA reads TGTGCCAGCAGCCCCGAATGGGGGGGCACAGATACGCAGTATTTT. This codes for CASSPEWGGTDTQYF.